The 29 T cell receptor beta chains below were found in one sample sequenced in a study of CD8 T cells in Susac syndrome. Random hexamers primed reverse transcription of about 0.5 to 1 ug RNA. Via MiXCR, TCRdb re-called the immunoSEQ multiplex PCR reads, giving one row per CDR3 protein. The table records about 240,000 distinct CDR3 sequences, 90% to 96% of them present only once. The sample comprised CD4+ T cells from PBMCs. All receptors derive from a human donor with Susac syndrome.

The chain combines TRBV4-2 with TRBJ2-6; D may be TRBD1 (5 bases). CDR3 length equals 16 residues. CDR1 and CDR2 from the germline V gene are LGHNA and YNFKEQ. The V end lost 1 base, the J end lost 4 bases, and 11 bases lay between the germline ends. The DNA of the CDR3 is TGTGCCAGCAGCCAAGTCATAGGGGCCGGGGCCAACGTCCTGACTTTC. Amino acids: CASSQVIGAGANVLTF.

This sequence joins TRBV12-3 or TRBV12-4 and TRBJ2-1; D gene ambiguous. The CDR3 is 16 residues long. V lost 3 bases, J lost 1 base, and 13 bases lay in between. CDR3 sequence: CASSFDRRWSYNEQFF. For the CDR3, the DNA is TGTGCCAGCAGTTTTGACCGCCGCTGGTCCTACAATGAGCAGTTCTTC.

The CDR3 sequence: CSARGVEETQYF. The CDR3 DNA sequence: TGCAGTGCTAGAGGGGTGGAAGAGACCCAGTACTTC. The gene calls are TRBV20-1 and TRBJ2-5; D is undetermined. Trimming removed 1 base from V and 3 bases from J, with 6 bases in between. Germline V CDR1 and CDR2: DFQATT, SNEGSKA (reference sequence). There are 12 residues in the CDR3.

The chain is built from TRBV2 and TRBJ2-1; a possible D gene is TRBD1 (5 bases). This CDR3 region has 16 residues. The V end lost 6 bases, the J end lost 1 base, and 16 bases lay between the germline ends. Germline CDR1 is SNHLY and CDR2 is FYNNEI. The CDR3 DNA sequence: TGTGCCAGCAGAGGACCGACTCAGGGTTCCTACAATGAGCAGTTCTTC. This gives the protein CASRGPTQGSYNEQFF.

This rearrangement joins TRBV20-1 to TRBJ1-2; D is undetermined. The CDR3 contains 12 residues. The ends were cut back, 6 bases at V and 4 bases at J, with 12 bases in the middle. From germline, CDR1 is DFQATT and CDR2 SNEGSKA (reference sequence). The CDR3 region is CSAETRPYGYTF. CDR3 coding DNA: TGCAGTGCGGAGACAAGGCCCTATGGCTACACCTTC.

This chain connects TRBV6-5 to TRBJ2-7; 9 bases agree with TRBD2. The V gene's germline CDR1 is MNHEY and CDR2 SVGAGI. This CDR3 has 14 residues. V lost 6 bases, J lost 0 bases, and 3 bases stayed unmatched. The CDR3 protein is CASRVLAGSYEQYF. The CDR3 DNA follows: TGTGCCAGCAGGGTACTAGCGGGCTCCTACGAGCAGTACTTC.

The chain employs TRBV4-2 and TRBJ2-2, with TRBD1 matching over 8 bases. Germline trimming cut 0 bases from V and 1 base from J; bases unmatched to any gene: 7. Germline lookup yields CDR1 LGHNA and CDR2 YNFKEQ. CDR3 length equals 18 residues. CDR3 protein: CASSQDLIGQGNTGELFF. CDR3 nucleotides: TGTGCCAGCAGCCAAGATTTGATTGGACAGGGGAACACCGGGGAGCTGTTTTTT.

This chain joins TRBV20-1 and TRBJ2-7, with a weak D call TRBD2 (6 bases). The CDR3 is 11 residues long. Trimming stripped 7 bases from V and 2 bases from J, with 9 bases between. Germline values: CDR1 DFQATT, CDR2 SNEGSKA (reference sequence). This chain's CDR3 is CSVGGPYEQYF. The CDR3 nucleotides read TGCAGTGTTGGAGGGCCCTACGAGCAGTACTTC.

The chain links TRBV27 to TRBJ1-5; D may be TRBD1 (6 bases). Germline CDR1 and CDR2: MNHEY and SMNVEV (reference sequence). Deletions cut 4 bases from V and 5 bases from J, with 12 bases between. The CDR3 has 14 residues. The CDR3: CASSSRDNHQPQHF. CDR3 DNA: TGTGCCAGCAGTTCACGGGACAACCATCAGCCCCAGCATTTT.

V is TRBV10-3 and J is TRBJ1-5; D might be TRBD1 (6 bases). The CDR3 consists of 15 residues. Between the trimmed V and J ends, which lost 0 bases and 5 bases, there was a span of 11 bases. Germline CDR1 is ENHRY and CDR2 is SYGVKD. The CDR3 sequence: CAISESTGGDQPQHF. CDR3 in DNA: TGTGCCATCAGTGAGTCGACTGGGGGCGATCAGCCCCAGCATTTT.

The chain joins TRBV11-3 to TRBJ2-2, with D unresolved. V was shortened by 4 bases and J by 6 bases, with 15 bases between the two germline ends. Germline-derived CDR1 and CDR2 are SGHNT and YENEEA. The CDR3 is 15 residues long. In nucleotides, the CDR3 is TGTGCCAGCAGCTCTAAAGCTTCACCCGCCGGGGAGCTGTTTTTT. Translation: CASSSKASPAGELFF.

The gene calls are TRBV29-1 and TRBJ2-3; 10 bases fit TRBD2. This CDR3 region has 15 residues. Trimming at V came to 4 bases and at J to 3 bases, leaving 7 bases not matched to a gene. The germline V gene has CDR1 SQVTM and CDR2 ANQGSEA. The CDR3 loop reads CSVAQREGQTDTQYF. The CDR3 nucleotides read TGCAGCGTTGCCCAGCGGGAGGGCCAGACAGATACGCAGTATTTT.

The V call is TRBV6-5, the J call TRBJ1-1; maybe TRBD1 (6 bases). The CDR3 has 16 residues. Trimming removed 2 bases from V and 0 bases from J, with 13 bases in between. The germline V gene has CDR1 MNHEY and CDR2 SVGAGI. For the CDR3, the DNA is TGTGCCAGCAGTTACGGGGGCAGCTCCATGAACACTGAAGCTTTCTTT. Translated, it gives CASSYGGSSMNTEAFF.

This clonotype was observed a few times. This chain connects TRBV20-1 to TRBJ2-1, with TRBD2 identical over 11 bases. This CDR3 is 14 amino acids long. The junction had 2 bases not matched to a gene; V was cut back by 5 bases and J by 2 bases. CDR1 and CDR2 from the germline V gene are DFQATT and SNEGSKA (reference sequence). Here the CDR3 reads CSAPGLAAYNEQFF. The DNA of the CDR3 is TGCAGTGCTCCGGGACTAGCGGCCTACAATGAGCAGTTCTTC.

The chain uses TRBV5-4 and TRBJ2-3; D not resolved. Per germline, CDR1 SGHNT and CDR2 YYREEE (reference sequence). The CDR3 is 15 amino acids. Trimming left V 5 bases short and J 2 bases short, with 15 bases between. The CDR3 sequence is CASRNDRPSTDTQYF. The DNA for the CDR3 is TGTGCCAGCAGGAATGACCGACCCTCCACAGATACGCAGTATTTT.

The rearrangement joins TRBV19 to TRBJ2-1, with D unclear. This CDR3 is built from 15 residues. Trimming took 0 bases from V and 10 from J, leaving 16 bases between them. Germline assignment: CDR1 LNHDA and CDR2 SQIVND (reference sequence). As DNA, the CDR3 is TGTGCCAGTAGTATAGACGGGCGGACCCGTCCCGAGCAGTTCTTC. Amino acid sequence: CASSIDGRTRPEQFF.

CDR3 nucleotides: TGTGCCTGGAGATGGGGGGCCGGACAGGTGAACGAGCAGTACTTC. Translated: CAWRWGAGQVNEQYF. V usage is TRBV30 and J usage is TRBJ2-7; weak D call: TRBD1 (7 bases). V lost 3 bases, J lost 5 bases, and 20 bases lay in between. The CDR3 runs 15 residues. The V gene's germline CDR1 is GTSNPN and CDR2 SVGIG (reference sequence).

The chain carries TRBV9 and TRBJ2-2; D remains ambiguous. With 1 base removed from V and 4 bases from J, the gap between germline ends came to 5 bases. Germline assignment: CDR1 SGDLS and CDR2 YYNGEE. This CDR3 spans 13 amino acids. CDR3 amino acids: CASSVRTTGELFF. Written as DNA, the CDR3 is TGTGCCAGCAGCGTAAGGACCACCGGGGAGCTGTTTTTT.

This rearrangement joins TRBV7-9 to TRBJ2-6, with unresolved D. The V end lost 8 bases, the J end lost 8 bases, and 19 bases lay between the germline ends. Germline CDR1 reads SEHNR; CDR2 reads FQNEAQ (reference sequence). The length of the CDR3 is 15 residues. CDR3 nucleotides: TGTGCCAGCTCTTCGGCATGGGGTCTGCCCAACGTCCTGACTTTC. Amino acid sequence: CASSSAWGLPNVLTF.

The chain has TRBV7-9 and TRBJ2-7, with a tentative D call TRBD1 (5 bases). Germline CDR1 is SEHNR and CDR2 is FQNEAQ (reference sequence). V was pared by 4 bases and J by 0 bases, with 13 bases between. The CDR3 totals 15 residues. Here the CDR3 reads CASSSRDSSSYEQYF. For the CDR3, the DNA is TGTGCCAGCAGCTCAAGAGACAGCAGCTCCTACGAGCAGTACTTC.

The chain combines TRBV20-1 with TRBJ1-1, with D uncertain. The CDR3 length is 12 residues. Looked up from germline, CDR1 is DFQATT and CDR2 is SNEGSKA (reference sequence). The germline V and J ends were trimmed by 2 bases and 2 bases, with 6 bases remaining between them. The CDR3 bases are TGCAGTGCTAGATACAGCAACACTGAAGCTTTCTTT. This gives the protein CSARYSNTEAFF.

This chain joins TRBV11-1 and TRBJ1-1; D is unclear. V lost 4 bases and J lost 8, with 11 bases in between. The germline V gene encodes CDR1 SGHAT and CDR2 FQDESV (reference sequence). The CDR3 consists of 12 residues. The CDR3 coding sequence is TGTGCCAGCAGCTCGCGTGGTTGGGAAGCTTTCTTT. Its protein is CASSSRGWEAFF.

This chain links TRBV29-1 with TRBJ1-1; D is possibly TRBD1 (5 bases). Germline CDR1 and CDR2: SQVTM and ANQGSEA. CDR3 length: 11 amino acids. The V end was cut by 1 base, the J end by 9 bases, with 9 bases between. In DNA form, the CDR3 reads TGCAGCGTTGAAGCGCGGACAAAAGCTTTCTTT. Translation gives CSVEARTKAFF.

This chain's CDR3 is CAISGPDGRQYF. The DNA for the CDR3 is TGTGCCATCAGTGGCCCGGACGGTAGGCAGTACTTC. The J gene is TRBJ2-7, the V gene TRBV10-3; D is uncertain. The CDR3 contains 12 residues. Germline values: CDR1 ENHRY, CDR2 SYGVKD. The V gene lost 4 bases and the J gene lost 9 bases, with 13 bases spanning the gap.

This clonotype has a single count. The genes are TRBV20-1 and TRBJ2-1; D unresolved. CDR1 is DFQATT and CDR2 is SNEGSKA in the germline V gene (reference sequence). CDR3 length equals 16 residues. Trimming stripped 5 bases from V and 1 base from J, with 18 bases between. The CDR3 is CSAPDGRIGSYNEQFF. For the CDR3, the DNA is TGCAGTGCTCCGGATGGTCGAATTGGTTCCTACAATGAGCAGTTCTTC.

The chain recombines TRBV6-5 with TRBJ2-7, with TRBD2 matching over 10 bases. Per the germline V gene, CDR1 is MNHEY and CDR2 is SVGAGI. V lost 4 bases to trimming and J lost 1 base; unmatched junction nucleotides: 1. CDR3 length equals 14 residues. The CDR3 bases are TGTGCCAGCAGTTCACTAGCGGGATCCTACGAGCAGTACTTC. Translation gives CASSSLAGSYEQYF.

V gene TRBV12-3 or TRBV12-4 combines with J gene TRBJ2-5, with D possibly matching TRBD1 (6 bases). V lost 4 bases and J lost 5, with 8 bases in between. The CDR3 runs to 12 residues. The CDR3, as DNA: TGTGCCAGCAGTTACAGGGTTGAGACCCAGTACTTC. Protein: CASSYRVETQYF.

J is TRBJ2-7 and V is TRBV30; the D call may be TRBD1 or TRBD2 (6 bases each). Between the trimmed V and J ends, which lost 0 bases and 2 bases, there was a span of 17 bases. The CDR3 consists of 16 residues. Germline V gene data show CDR1 as GTSNPN and CDR2 as SVGIG (reference sequence). CDR3 loop: CAWSVGGRKLAYEQYF. CDR3 DNA sequence: TGTGCCTGGAGTGTTGGGGGGCGTAAGTTGGCCTACGAGCAGTACTTC. Variable domain in full (rest from reference TRBV30 and TRBJ2-7): SQTIHQWPATLVQPVGSPLSLECTVEGTSNPNLYWYRQAAGRGLQLLFYSVGIGQISSEVPQNLSASRPQDRQFILSSKKLLLSDSGFYLCAWSVGGRKLAYEQYFGPGTRLTVT.

This clonotype was seen once. This chain links TRBV28 with TRBJ2-6, with 8 bases lining up with TRBD1. Germline CDR1 is MDHEN and CDR2 is SYDVKM. The CDR3 covers 18 residues. Unmatched junction bases numbered 9, after V lost 5 bases and J lost 0 bases. The CDR3: CASSPRGTGGSGANVLTF. Here the CDR3 DNA reads TGTGCCAGCAGTCCACGAGGGACAGGTGGCTCTGGGGCCAACGTCCTGACTTTC.